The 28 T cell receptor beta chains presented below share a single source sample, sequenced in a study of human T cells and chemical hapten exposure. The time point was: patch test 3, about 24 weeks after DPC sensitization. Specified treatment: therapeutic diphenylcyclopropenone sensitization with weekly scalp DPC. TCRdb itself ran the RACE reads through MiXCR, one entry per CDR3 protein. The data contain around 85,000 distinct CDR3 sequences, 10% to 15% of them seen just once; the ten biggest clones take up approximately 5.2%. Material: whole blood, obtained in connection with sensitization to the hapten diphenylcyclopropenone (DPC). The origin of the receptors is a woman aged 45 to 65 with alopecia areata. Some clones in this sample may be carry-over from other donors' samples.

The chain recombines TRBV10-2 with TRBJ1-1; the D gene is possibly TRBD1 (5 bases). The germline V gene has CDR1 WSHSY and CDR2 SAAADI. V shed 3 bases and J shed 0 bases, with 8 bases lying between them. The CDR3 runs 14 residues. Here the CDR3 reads CASSEGTLNTEAFF. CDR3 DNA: TGCGCCAGCAGTGAAGGGACCTTGAACACTGAAGCTTTCTTT.

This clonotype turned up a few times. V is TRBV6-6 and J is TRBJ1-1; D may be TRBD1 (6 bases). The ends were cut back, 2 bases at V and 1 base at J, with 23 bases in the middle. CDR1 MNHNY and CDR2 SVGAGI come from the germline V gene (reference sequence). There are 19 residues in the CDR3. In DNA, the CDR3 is TGTGCCAGCAGTTACCGGGCGACCGGACAGCTCCCCGGGAACACTGAAGCTTTCTTT. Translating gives CASSYRATGQLPGNTEAFF.

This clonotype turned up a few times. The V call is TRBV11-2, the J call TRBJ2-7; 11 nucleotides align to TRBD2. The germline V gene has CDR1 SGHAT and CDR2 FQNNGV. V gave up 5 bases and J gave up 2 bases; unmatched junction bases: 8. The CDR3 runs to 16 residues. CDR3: CASSPRWTSGPYEQYF. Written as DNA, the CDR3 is TGTGCCAGCAGCCCCCGATGGACTAGCGGGCCCTACGAGCAGTACTTC.

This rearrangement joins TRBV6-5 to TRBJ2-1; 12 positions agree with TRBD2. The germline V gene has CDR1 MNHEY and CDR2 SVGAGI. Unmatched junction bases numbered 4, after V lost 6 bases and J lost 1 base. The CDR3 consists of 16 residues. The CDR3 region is CASRKTSGSSYNEQFF. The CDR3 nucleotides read TGTGCCAGCAGGAAGACTAGCGGGAGTTCCTACAATGAGCAGTTCTTC.

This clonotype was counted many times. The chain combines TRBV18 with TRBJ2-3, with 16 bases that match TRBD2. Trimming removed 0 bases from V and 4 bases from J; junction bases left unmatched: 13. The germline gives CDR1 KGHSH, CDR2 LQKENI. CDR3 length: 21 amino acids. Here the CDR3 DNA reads TGTGCCAGCTCACCACCGGGACTAGCGGGAGGGCCTCGCGTTTCTGCAGATACGCAGTATTTT. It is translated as CASSPPGLAGGPRVSADTQYF.

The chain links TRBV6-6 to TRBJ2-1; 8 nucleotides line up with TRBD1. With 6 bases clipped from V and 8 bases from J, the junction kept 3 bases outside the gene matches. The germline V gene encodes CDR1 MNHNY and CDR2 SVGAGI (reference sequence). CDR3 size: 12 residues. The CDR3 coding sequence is TGTGCCAGCAGGGACAGGGTGGATGAGCAGTTCTTC. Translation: CASRDRVDEQFF.

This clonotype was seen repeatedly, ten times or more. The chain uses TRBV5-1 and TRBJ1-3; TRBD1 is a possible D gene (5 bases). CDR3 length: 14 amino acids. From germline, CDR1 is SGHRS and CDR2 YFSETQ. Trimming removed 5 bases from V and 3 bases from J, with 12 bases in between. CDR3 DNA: TGCGCCAGCAGATCAACAGGATATGGAAACACCATATATTTT. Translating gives CASRSTGYGNTIYF.

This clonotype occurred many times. In DNA, the CDR3 is TGTGCCAGCAGCCGAGAAAGCGCTTACAATGAGCAGTTCTTC. Its translation is CASSRESAYNEQFF. This chain uses TRBV7-3 with TRBJ2-1; D is unresolved. Deletions cut 5 bases from V and 4 bases from J, with 12 bases between. Germline V CDR1 and CDR2: SGHTA, FQGTGA. The CDR3 is 14 residues long.

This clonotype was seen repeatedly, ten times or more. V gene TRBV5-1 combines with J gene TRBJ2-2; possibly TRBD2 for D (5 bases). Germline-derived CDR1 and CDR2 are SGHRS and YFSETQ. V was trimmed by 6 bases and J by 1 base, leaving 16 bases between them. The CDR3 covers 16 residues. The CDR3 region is CASTPLLRENTGELFF. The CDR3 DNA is TGCGCCAGCACACCGCTCTTACGGGAGAACACCGGGGAGCTGTTTTTT.

DNA for the CDR3: TGTGCCAGCAGCTTAAAAGCGGGAGGGCCCTCCACCGGGGAGCTGTTTTTT. Translating gives CASSLKAGGPSTGELFF. This chain joins TRBV7-8 and TRBJ2-2; 10 bases are shared with TRBD2. This CDR3 region has 17 residues. V dropped 2 bases and J dropped 4; count of bases not matched to a gene: 7. Germline assignment: CDR1 SGHVS and CDR2 FQNEAQ.

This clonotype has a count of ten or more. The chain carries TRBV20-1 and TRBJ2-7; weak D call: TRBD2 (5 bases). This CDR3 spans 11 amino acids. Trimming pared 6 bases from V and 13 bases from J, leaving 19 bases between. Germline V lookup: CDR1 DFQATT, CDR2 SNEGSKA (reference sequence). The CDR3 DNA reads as TGCAGTGCCTGGACGGGGATCAATTCCTACTTC. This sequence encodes CSAWTGINSYF.

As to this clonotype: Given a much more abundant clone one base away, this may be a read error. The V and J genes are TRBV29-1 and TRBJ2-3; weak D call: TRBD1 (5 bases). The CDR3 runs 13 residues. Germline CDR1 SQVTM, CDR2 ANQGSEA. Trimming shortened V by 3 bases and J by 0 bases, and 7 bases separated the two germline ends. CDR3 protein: CSVDPGSTDTQYF. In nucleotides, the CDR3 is TGCAGCGTTGACCCAGGGAGCACAGATACGCAGTATTTT.

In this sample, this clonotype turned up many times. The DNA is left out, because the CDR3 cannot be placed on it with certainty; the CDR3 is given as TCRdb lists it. CDR3 in amino acids: CASTPGRFCPGANVLTF. The chain is built from TRBV21-1 and TRBJ2-6; the table's TRBD1 call for D was not verified on the DNA. TRBV21-1 is termed a pseudogene. The CDR3 sequence runs 17 residues, both termini included.

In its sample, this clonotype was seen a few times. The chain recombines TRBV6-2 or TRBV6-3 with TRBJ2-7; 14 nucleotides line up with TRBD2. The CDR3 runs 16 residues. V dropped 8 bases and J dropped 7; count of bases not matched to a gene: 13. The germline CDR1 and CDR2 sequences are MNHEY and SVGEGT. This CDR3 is CASLVGGLAGAKEQYF. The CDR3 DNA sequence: TGTGCCAGCCTAGTTGGGGGACTAGCGGGAGCTAAAGAGCAGTACTTC.

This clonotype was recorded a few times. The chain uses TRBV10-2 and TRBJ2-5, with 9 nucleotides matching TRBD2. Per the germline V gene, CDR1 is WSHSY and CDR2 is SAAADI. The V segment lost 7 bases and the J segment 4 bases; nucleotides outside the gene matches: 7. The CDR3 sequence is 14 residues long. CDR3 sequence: CASKAGGFGETQYF. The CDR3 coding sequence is TGCGCCAGCAAAGCGGGGGGATTTGGAGAGACCCAGTACTTC.

The CDR3 sequence: CASRLAGNEQFF. The CDR3 DNA is TGTGCCAGCAGACTAGCGGGTAATGAGCAGTTCTTC. The chain links TRBV12-3 or TRBV12-4 to TRBJ2-1; TRBD2 matches at 9 bases. The junction had 1 base not matched to a gene; V was cut back by 6 bases and J by 7 bases. There are 12 residues in the CDR3.

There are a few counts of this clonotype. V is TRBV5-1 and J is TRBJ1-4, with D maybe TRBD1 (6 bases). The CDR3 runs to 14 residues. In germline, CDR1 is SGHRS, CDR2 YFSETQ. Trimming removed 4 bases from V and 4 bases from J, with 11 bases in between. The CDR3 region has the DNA TGCGCCAGCAGCGTGGACAGACTTAATGAAAAACTGTTTTTT. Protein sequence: CASSVDRLNEKLFF.

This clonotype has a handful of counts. The CDR3 here is CSARGNNPGGTEAFF. CDR3 DNA: TGCAGTGCTAGAGGGAACAACCCGGGCGGCACTGAAGCTTTCTTT. The chain couples TRBV20-1 to TRBJ1-1; D is unclear. V gave up 1 base and J gave up 4 bases, with 16 bases separating them. CDR1 and CDR2 from the germline V gene are DFQATT and SNEGSKA (reference sequence). This CDR3 region has 15 residues.

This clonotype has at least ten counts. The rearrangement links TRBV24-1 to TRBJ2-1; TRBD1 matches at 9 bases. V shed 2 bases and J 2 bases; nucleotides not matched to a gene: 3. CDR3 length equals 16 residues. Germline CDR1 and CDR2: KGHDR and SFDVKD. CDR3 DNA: TGTGCCACCAGTGATTCCGGGACAGGGACCTACAATGAGCAGTTCTTC. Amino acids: CATSDSGTGTYNEQFF.

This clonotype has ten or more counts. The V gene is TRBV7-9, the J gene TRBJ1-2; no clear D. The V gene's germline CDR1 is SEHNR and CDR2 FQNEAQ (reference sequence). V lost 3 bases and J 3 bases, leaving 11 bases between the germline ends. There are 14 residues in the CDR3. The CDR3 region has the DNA TGTGCCAGCAGCTTCTATGAAGGGTACTATGGCTACACCTTC. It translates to CASSFYEGYYGYTF. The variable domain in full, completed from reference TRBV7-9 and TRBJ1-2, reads DTGVSQNPRHKITKRGQNVTFRCDPISEHNRLYWYRQTLGQGPEFLTYFQNEAQLEKSRLLSDRFSAERPKGSFSTLEIQRTEQGDSAMYLCASSFYEGYYGYTFGSGTRLTVV.

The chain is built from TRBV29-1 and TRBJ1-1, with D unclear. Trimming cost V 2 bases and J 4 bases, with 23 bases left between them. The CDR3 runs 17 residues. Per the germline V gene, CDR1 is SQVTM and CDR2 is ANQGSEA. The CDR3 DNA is TGCAGCGTTGAACCGGAGAGGAGAGGTATCGAGTCCACTGAAGCTTTCTTT. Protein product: CSVEPERRGIESTEAFF. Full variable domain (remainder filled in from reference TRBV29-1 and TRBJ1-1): SAVISQKPSRDICQRGTSLTIQCQVDSQVTMMFWYRQQPGQSLTLIATANQGSEATYESGFVIDKFPISRPNLTFSTLTVSNMSPEDSSIYLCSVEPERRGIESTEAFFGQGTRLTVV.

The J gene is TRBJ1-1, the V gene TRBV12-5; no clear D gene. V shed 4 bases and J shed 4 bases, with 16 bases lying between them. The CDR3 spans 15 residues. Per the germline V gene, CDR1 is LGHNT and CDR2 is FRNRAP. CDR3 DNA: TGTGCTAGTGGTTCCCCCGACATGAAGGGCACTGAAGCTTTCTTT. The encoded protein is CASGSPDMKGTEAFF.

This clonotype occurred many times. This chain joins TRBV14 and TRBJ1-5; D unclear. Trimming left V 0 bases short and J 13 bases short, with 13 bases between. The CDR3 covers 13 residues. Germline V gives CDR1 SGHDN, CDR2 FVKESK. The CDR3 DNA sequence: TGTGCCAGCAGCCAAGACTTAGCCGGGCAACAGCATTTT. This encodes CASSQDLAGQQHF.

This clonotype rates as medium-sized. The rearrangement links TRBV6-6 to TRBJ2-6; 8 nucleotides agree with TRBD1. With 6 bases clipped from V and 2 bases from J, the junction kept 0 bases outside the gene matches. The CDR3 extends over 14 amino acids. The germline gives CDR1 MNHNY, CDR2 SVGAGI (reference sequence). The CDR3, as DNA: TGTGCCAGCAGGACAGGGGCTGGGGCCAACGTCCTGACTTTC. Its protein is CASRTGAGANVLTF.

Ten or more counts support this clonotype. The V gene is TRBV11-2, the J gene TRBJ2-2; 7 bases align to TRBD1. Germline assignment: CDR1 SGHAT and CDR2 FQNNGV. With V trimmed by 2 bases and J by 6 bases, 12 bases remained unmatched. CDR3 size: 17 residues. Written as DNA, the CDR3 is TGTGCCAGCAGCTTATCCCGACAGGGTTCGAGTTCCGGGGAGCTGTTTTTT. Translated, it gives CASSLSRQGSSSGELFF.

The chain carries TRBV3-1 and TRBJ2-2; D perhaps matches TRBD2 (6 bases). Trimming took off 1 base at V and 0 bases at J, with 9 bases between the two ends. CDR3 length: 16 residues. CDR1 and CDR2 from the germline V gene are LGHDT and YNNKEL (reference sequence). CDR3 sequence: CASSQVGGSNTGELFF. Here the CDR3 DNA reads TGTGCCAGCAGCCAAGTGGGGGGATCGAACACCGGGGAGCTGTTTTTT.

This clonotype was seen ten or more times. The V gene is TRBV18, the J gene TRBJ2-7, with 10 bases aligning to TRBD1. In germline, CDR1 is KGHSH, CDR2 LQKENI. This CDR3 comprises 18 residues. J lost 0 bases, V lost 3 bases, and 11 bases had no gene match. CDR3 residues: CASSPSPGTGASSYEQYF. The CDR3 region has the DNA TGTGCCAGCTCACCCAGTCCCGGGACAGGGGCGAGCTCCTACGAGCAGTACTTC.

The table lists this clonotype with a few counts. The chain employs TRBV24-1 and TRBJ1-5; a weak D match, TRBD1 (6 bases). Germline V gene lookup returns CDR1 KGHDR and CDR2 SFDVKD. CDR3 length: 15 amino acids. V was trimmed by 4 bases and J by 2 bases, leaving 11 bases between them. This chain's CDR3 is CATSEVDRRNQPQHF. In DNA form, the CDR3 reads TGTGCCACCAGTGAAGTGGACAGACGCAATCAGCCCCAGCATTTT.